These T cell receptor beta chains were read from a single sample in a study of blood T cell repertoires in COVID-19. TCRdb's copy holds only in-frame clones and misses some; the assay was immunoSEQ multiplex PCR. Of about 250,000 clones detected, just over 85% appear once; the ten largest clones hold around 1.7%. Input material: PBMCs or T cells enriched from blood (not recorded which). The receptors stem from a man between 40 and 49 years old who had recovered from COVID-19. Both conserved end residues are part of each CDR3. Fields, in order: V gene, D gene, J gene, clone size, CDR3 protein, CDR3 DNA. A D gene is named only where the DNA matches it firmly. Size tells how often a clone was seen (once, few, many) or the class of an expanded clone, and some rows leave it out.

TRBV2	NA	TRBJ1-5	NA	CASSDDRISSQHF	TGTGCCAGCAGTGACGACAGGATATCCTCCCAGCATTTT
TRBV6-5	TRBD1	TRBJ1-1	once	CASSPRGDTEAFF	TGTGCCAGCAGTCCCAGGGGGGACACTGAAGCTTTCTTT
TRBV5-1	TRBD1	TRBJ1-6	NA	CASSLRRSGQGTSPLHF	TGCGCCAGCAGCTTGAGGCGTTCGGGACAGGGGACTTCACCCCTCCACTTT
TRBV10-3	TRBD1	TRBJ1-6	NA	CAAQGASSPLYF	TGTGCCGCACAGGGGGCGAGTTCACCCCTCTACTTT
TRBV11-2	TRBD2	TRBJ2-5	NA	CASSFLGGRETQYF	TGTGCCAGCAGCTTCCTGGGAGGGCGGGAGACCCAGTACTTC
TRBV18	TRBD2	TRBJ2-1	NA	CASSLQASGRIYEQFF	TGTGCCAGCTCCCTACAGGCTAGCGGGAGAATCTATGAGCAGTTCTTC
TRBV27	NA	TRBJ2-7	NA	CASSLGQGTYEQYF	TGTGCCAGCAGTTTAGGCCAGGGTACCTACGAGCAGTACTTC
TRBV30	TRBD1	TRBJ1-3	NA	CAWSRDRTLSGNTIYF	TGTGCCTGGAGTCGGGACAGGACGCTCTCTGGAAACACCATATATTTT
TRBV25-1	NA	TRBJ2-7	NA	CASSEYGGYEQYF	TGTGCCAGCAGTGAATATGGCGGCTACGAGCAGTACTTC
TRBV7-9	TRBD1	TRBJ2-6	NA	CASSLGQGAIGANVLTF	TGTGCCAGCAGCTTGGGACAGGGGGCTATTGGGGCCAACGTCCTGACTTTC
TRBV2	TRBD1	TRBJ1-2	NA	CASSQAKGAHGYTF	TGTGCCAGCAGTCAAGCCAAGGGGGCCCATGGCTACACCTTC
TRBV5-1	TRBD2	TRBJ2-3	once	CASAAGRGGTDTQYF	TGCGCCAGCGCCGCGGGACGGGGGGGCACAGATACGCAGTATTTT
TRBV29-1	TRBD1	TRBJ1-1	NA	CSGDRGRISEAFF	TGCAGCGGGGACAGGGGGCGTATCTCTGAAGCTTTCTTT
TRBV28	TRBD2	TRBJ2-3	NA	CASSFSTGGPHTQYF	TGTGCCAGCAGTTTCTCGACGGGAGGGCCGCATACGCAGTATTTT
TRBV7-2	TRBD1	TRBJ1-1	many	CASSFRGRTEAFF	TGTGCCAGCAGCTTCAGGGGGCGGACTGAAGCTTTCTTT
TRBV10-3	TRBD1	TRBJ1-6	NA	CAISVAGQDSSPLHF	TGTGCCATCAGTGTTGCGGGACAGGACAGCTCACCCCTCCACTTT
TRBV10-3	NA	TRBJ2-1	NA	CAIMPAGFTYNEQFF	TGTGCCATCATGCCGGCAGGGTTCACCTACAATGAGCAGTTCTTC
TRBV5-1	TRBD2	TRBJ2-5	NA	CASSFSGREETQYF	TGCGCCAGCAGCTTTAGCGGGAGGGAAGAGACCCAGTACTTC
TRBV19	TRBD1	TRBJ1-1	NA	CASRKGQGNTEAFF	TGTGCCAGTAGGAAGGGACAGGGGAACACTGAAGCTTTCTTT
TRBV2	NA	TRBJ1-4	NA	CASSPPTAATLFF	TGTGCCAGCAGTCCCCCGACGGCGGCAACTCTGTTTTTT
TRBV4-1	TRBD2	TRBJ2-1	NA	CASSQATSRTYNEQFF	TGCGCCAGCAGCCAAGCGACTAGCCGAACCTACAATGAGCAGTTCTTC
TRBV19	TRBD2	TRBJ2-5	NA	CASSRTSGETQYF	TGTGCCAGTAGTCGGACTAGCGGGGAGACCCAGTACTTC
TRBV5-3	NA	TRBJ1-2	NA	CARSFRTPALGYTF	TGTGCCAGAAGCTTTCGGACTCCGGCCCTGGGCTACACCTTC
TRBV27	TRBD1	TRBJ1-1	NA	CASSLRQGGTEAFF	TGTGCCAGCAGTCTCCGACAGGGAGGCACTGAAGCTTTCTTT
TRBV5-1	NA	TRBJ2-1	NA	CASSLDLTGWDEQFF	TGCGCCAGCAGCTTGGACTTGACAGGATGGGATGAGCAGTTCTTC
TRBV19	NA	TRBJ1-1	few	CASSTTGNTEAFF	TGTGCCAGTAGTACGACAGGGAACACTGAAGCTTTCTTT
TRBV27	TRBD1	TRBJ1-2	once	CASSLTGTANGYTF	TGTGCCAGCAGTCTTACCGGGACAGCGAATGGCTACACCTTC
TRBV27	TRBD1	TRBJ1-2	NA	CASRRVLQTGTGGWEDYGYTF	TGTGCCAGCCGAAGAGTCTTGCAAACCGGGACAGGGGGCTGGGAAGACTATGGCTACACCTTC
TRBV5-8	NA	TRBJ1-4	NA	CASSPRTFLGEKLFF	TGTGCCAGCAGCCCCAGGACTTTCCTCGGTGAAAAACTGTTTTTT
TRBV30	TRBD1	TRBJ1-6	NA	CACSGGNSPLHF	TGTGCCTGTTCAGGGGGGAATTCACCCCTCCACTTT
TRBV12-3/TRBV12-4	NA	TRBJ2-7	NA	CASSLAGRNEQYF	TGTGCCAGCAGTTTAGCGGGGAGAAACGAGCAGTACTTC